What follows describes a single T cell receptor (beta chain). No antigen is known for it. Libraries were prepared by immunoSEQ multiplex PCR; TCRdb keeps only in-frame clonotypes and omits some of them. The repertoire includes about 65,000 clones, 80% to 90% of them detected once, and more than 1.5% sits in the top ten. CD4+ T cells from unexposed donors were obtained before the COVID-19 pandemic (2011-2018). Naive and memory CD4+ T cells came from enriched cryopreserved PBMCs. The data were obtained in a study of CD4 T cells in relation to SARS-CoV-2 and coronaviruses. The V gene end was trimmed by 0 bases and the J gene end by 0 bases; junction bases not matched to a gene: 7. The CDR3 spans 17 residues. Germline V CDR1 and CDR2: LGHNA, YSLEER. Study-wide points: The cross-reactivity analysis covered only spike protein, not other viral proteins. Culture-expanded clones reflect memory recall rather than primary priming during culture. Samples before the pandemic and after infection were not matched within any donor.

The clonotype was recovered from a human donor in good health. The sequenced sample was memory CD4+ T cells from PBMCs. The rearrangement joins TRBV4-3 to TRBJ1-2, with 7 bases identical to TRBD1. Written as DNA, the CDR3 is TGCGCCAGCAGCCAAGATAGTAGAACAGGGGCTAACTATGGCTACACCTTC. It yields the protein CASSQDSRTGANYGYTF.